The T cell receptor (beta chain) described here comes from a study of blood T cell repertoires in COVID-19. Study-wide background: The cDNA or gDNA used as material had been derived from T cells, B-cell-depleted T cells, or PBMCs.

With V trimmed by 0 bases and J by 5 bases, 9 bases remained unmatched. Germline V gene data show CDR1 as SGHDT and CDR2 as YYEEEE. The CDR3 is 16 residues long. The authors' processing: Estimated nucleated cell counts came from reference gene primer amplification. Produced via immunoSEQ multiplex PCR; TCRdb's table is partial and in-frame only. V, J and clone size were drawn from that table, and D and trimming were deduced from the DNA. The sample gives approximately 270,000 clones, roughly 85% of which show up once; 3.5% to 5.5% is in the top ten. Assignment of participants to cohorts was predicated upon participant-reported clinical history. Recovery among Cohort 3 donors was established by two negative PCRs, clearance, or symptom resolution.

The genes are TRBV5-6 and TRBJ2-7; 9 nucleotides match TRBD1. Sequencing was performed on PBMCs or T cells enriched from blood (not recorded which). The origin of this receptor is a woman in her 30s who had recovered from COVID-19. CDR3 sequence reads: CASSLATGQGFNEQYF. CDR3 DNA: TGTGCCAGCAGCTTGGCCACCGGACAGGGGTTCAACGAGCAGTACTTC.